The 5 T cell receptor beta chains below come from one sample, sequenced in a study of CD8 T cells in Susac syndrome. The RNA, roughly 0.5 to 1 ug, was put through reverse transcription using random hexamers. MiXCR was run by TCRdb on the immunoSEQ multiplex PCR reads, yielding one entry per CDR3 protein. Counted here are about 140,000 distinct CDR3 sequences, 85% to 95% occurring once; the ten biggest clones make up 0.095% to 0.14%. Sample: CD4+ T cells from PBMCs. The receptors here all came from a human donor with multiple sclerosis.

This clonotype was recorded once. V gene TRBV29-1 combines with J gene TRBJ1-1; D gene ambiguous. The CDR3 contains 12 residues. Germline V gene data show CDR1 as SQVTM and CDR2 as ANQGSEA. V dropped 3 bases and J dropped 3 bases, with 8 bases sitting between them. CDR3 DNA sequence: TGCAGCGTTGAGAAGGGCTACACTGAAGCTTTCTTT. Translated: CSVEKGYTEAFF. Variable domain in full (rest from reference TRBV29-1 and TRBJ1-1): SAVISQKPSRDICQRGTSLTIQCQVDSQVTMMFWYRQQPGQSLTLIATANQGSEATYESGFVIDKFPISRPNLTFSTLTVSNMSPEDSSIYLCSVEKGYTEAFFGQGTRLTVV.

The gene calls are TRBV12-3 or TRBV12-4 and TRBJ2-4; D gene ambiguous. This CDR3 contains 16 residues. The V and J ends lost 3 bases and 0 bases respectively, with 12 bases between them. CDR3 region: CASSLQLRLAKNIQYF. CDR3 nucleotides: TGTGCCAGCAGTTTGCAGTTGCGACTAGCCAAAAACATTCAGTACTTC.

The rearrangement links TRBV30 to TRBJ1-2; TRBD1 matches 10 bases. Germline V gene sequence: CDR1 GTSNPN, CDR2 SVGIG (reference sequence). J gave up 2 bases and V 3 bases, and 12 bases lay outside the gene matches. The CDR3 is made up of 17 amino acids. The CDR3 sequence: CAWRESRDRGSNYGYTF. The DNA of the CDR3 is TGTGCCTGGAGGGAGTCTCGGGACAGGGGATCGAACTATGGCTACACCTTC.

This rearrangement joins TRBV30 to TRBJ2-5, with 11 bases lining up with TRBD2. With V trimmed by 4 bases and J by 4 bases, 5 bases remained unmatched. Germline V lookup: CDR1 GTSNPN, CDR2 SVGIG (reference sequence). The CDR3 length is 14 residues. Here the CDR3 DNA reads TGTGCCTGGAATAGCGGGGGGGCCGTAGAGACCCAGTACTTC. Translation: CAWNSGGAVETQYF.

This chain uses TRBV20-1 with TRBJ1-5; D remains ambiguous. CDR3 length equals 14 residues. The V and J ends lost 5 bases and 6 bases respectively, with 17 bases between them. CDR1 is DFQATT, CDR2 SNEGSKA, per germline (reference sequence). CDR3 loop: CSAPQSFEGQPQHF. The CDR3, as DNA: TGCAGTGCTCCCCAGTCCTTCGAGGGTCAGCCCCAGCATTTT.